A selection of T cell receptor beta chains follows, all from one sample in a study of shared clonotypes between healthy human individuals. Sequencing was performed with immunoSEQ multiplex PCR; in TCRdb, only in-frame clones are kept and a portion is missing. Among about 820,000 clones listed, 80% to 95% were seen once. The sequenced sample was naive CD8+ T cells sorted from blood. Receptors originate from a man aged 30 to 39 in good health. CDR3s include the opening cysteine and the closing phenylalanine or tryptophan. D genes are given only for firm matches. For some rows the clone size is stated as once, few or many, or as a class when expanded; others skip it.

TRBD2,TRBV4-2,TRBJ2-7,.,CASSQVPSGSGEQYF,TGTGCCAGCAGCCAAGTTCCGAGCGGGAGTGGCGAGCAGTACTTC
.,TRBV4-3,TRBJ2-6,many,CASSQDSFSGANVLTF,TGCGCCAGCAGCCAAGACAGTTTCTCTGGGGCCAACGTCCTGACTTTC
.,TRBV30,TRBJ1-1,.,CAWSVQGPF,TGTGCCTGGAGTGTACAAGGTCCCTTT
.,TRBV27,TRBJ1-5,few,CASSLSDSPYQPQHF,TGTGCCAGCAGTTTATCGGACAGCCCGTATCAGCCCCAGCATTTT
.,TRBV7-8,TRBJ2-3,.,CASSFWVTDTQYF,TGTGCCAGCAGCTTCTGGGTCACAGATACGCAGTATTTT
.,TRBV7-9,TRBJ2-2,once,CAIRVGTIHTGELFF,TGTGCCATCCGTGTCGGGACCATTCACACCGGGGAGCTGTTTTTT
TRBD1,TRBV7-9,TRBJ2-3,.,CASSFQGADTQYF,TGTGCCAGCAGCTTCCAGGGGGCAGATACGCAGTATTTT
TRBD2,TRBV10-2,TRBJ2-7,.,CASRPGLAGGRGEQYF,TGCGCCAGCAGACCGGGACTAGCGGGAGGGCGGGGAGAGCAGTACTTC
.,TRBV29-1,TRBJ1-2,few,CSVLTGSGYTF,TGCAGCGTTCTTACAGGCTCTGGCTACACCTTC
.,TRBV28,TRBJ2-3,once,CASSLPGLLIQYF,TGTGCCAGCAGTTTACCGGGACTTCTCATTCAGTATTTT
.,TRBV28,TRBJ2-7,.,CASSPRTQFYEQYF,TGTGCCAGCAGTCCTCGGACGCAATTCTACGAGCAGTACTTC
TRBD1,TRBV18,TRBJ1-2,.,CASSPTTNRGAWGYTF,TGTGCCAGCTCCCCTACTACTAACAGGGGCGCTTGGGGCTACACCTTC
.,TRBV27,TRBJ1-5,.,CASSRNRGNQPQHF,TGTGCCAGCAGTCGAAACAGGGGCAATCAGCCCCAGCATTTT
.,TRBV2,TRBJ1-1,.,CASSGLVNTEAFF,TGTGCCAGCAGCGGATTGGTGAACACTGAAGCTTTCTTT
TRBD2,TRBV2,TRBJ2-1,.,CASSGTSAYNEQFF,TGTGCCAGCAGTGGGACTAGCGCTTACAATGAGCAGTTCTTC
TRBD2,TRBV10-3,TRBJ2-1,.,CAITSGTYNEQFF,TGTGCCATCACTAGCGGGACTTACAATGAGCAGTTCTTC
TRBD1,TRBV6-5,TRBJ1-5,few,CASRAGTGRNQPQHF,TGTGCCAGCAGAGCGGGGACAGGGAGAAATCAGCCCCAGCATTTT
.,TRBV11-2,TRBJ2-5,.,CASSFLETQYF,TGTGCCAGCAGCTTTTTAGAGACCCAGTACTTC
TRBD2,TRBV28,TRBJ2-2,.,CASSGIAGGPSPRATGELFF,TGTGCCAGCAGTGGAATAGCGGGAGGGCCGAGTCCCCGGGCGACCGGGGAGCTGTTTTTT
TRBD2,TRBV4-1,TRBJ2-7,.,CASSQTGLAGSSYEQYF,TGCGCCAGCAGCCAAACGGGACTAGCGGGATCCTCCTACGAGCAGTACTTC
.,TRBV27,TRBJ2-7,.,CASSLAETYEQYF,TGTGCCAGCAGTTTAGCGGAGACCTACGAGCAGTACTTC
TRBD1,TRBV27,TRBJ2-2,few,CASSSQTGVTGELFF,TGTGCCAGCAGCTCACAGACAGGGGTCACCGGGGAGCTGTTTTTT
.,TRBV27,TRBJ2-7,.,CASSLGRASYEQYF,TGTGCCAGCAGTTTGGGCCGGGCCTCCTACGAGCAGTACTTC
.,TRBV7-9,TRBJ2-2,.,CASSPSGELFF,TGTGCCAGCAGCCCAAGCGGGGAGCTGTTTTTT
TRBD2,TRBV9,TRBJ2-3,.,CASSRTGGVDTQYF,TGTGCCAGCAGCCGCACGGGAGGGGTAGATACGCAGTATTTT
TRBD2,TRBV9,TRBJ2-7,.,CASSAEAAGAYEQYF,TGTGCCAGCAGCGCCGAGGCCGCGGGAGCCTACGAGCAGTACTTC
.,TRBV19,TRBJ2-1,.,CASSISSYNEQFF,TGTGCCAGTAGTATAAGCTCCTACAATGAGCAGTTCTTC
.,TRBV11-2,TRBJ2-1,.,CASSLTFGVDEQFF,TGTGCCAGCAGCTTAACGTTCGGGGTCGATGAGCAGTTCTTC
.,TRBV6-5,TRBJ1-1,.,CASRLQGVNTEAFF,TGTGCCAGCAGGCTACAGGGCGTGAACACTGAAGCTTTCTTT
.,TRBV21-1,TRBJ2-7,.,CASRRDSPYEQYF,TGTGCCAGCAGGAGGGACAGCCCGTACGAGCAGTACTTC
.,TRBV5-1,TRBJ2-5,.,CASSLELASQETQYF,TGCGCCAGCAGCTTGGAGCTAGCCTCTCAAGAGACCCAGTACTTC
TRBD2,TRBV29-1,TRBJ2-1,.,CSVELLAGGYNEQFF,TGCAGCGTTGAACTGTTAGCGGGAGGTTACAATGAGCAGTTCTTC
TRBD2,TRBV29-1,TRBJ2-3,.,CSVVGGRRTDTQYF,TGCAGCGTTGTTGGCGGGAGGAGGACAGATACGCAGTATTTT
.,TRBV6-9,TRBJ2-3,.,CAEVPLLGAPTDTQYF,TGTGCGGAAGTACCCTTGCTCGGGGCCCCCACAGATACGCAGTATTTT
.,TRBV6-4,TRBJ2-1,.,CASSRTPDSYNEQFF,TGTGCCAGCAGTCGGACTCCCGACTCCTACAATGAGCAGTTCTTC
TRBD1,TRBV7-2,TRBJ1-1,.,CASSAYRGRTEAFF,TGTGCCAGCAGCGCTTACAGGGGGAGGACTGAAGCTTTCTTT